The 26 T cell receptor beta chains in this list originate from one sample, sequenced in a study of blood T cell repertoires in COVID-19. Sequencing used immunoSEQ multiplex PCR; TCRdb keeps in-frame clones, though not all of them. The sample yields approximately 300,000 clones, roughly 87% seen once. Sequencing was done on a sample of PBMCs or T cells enriched from blood (not recorded which). Every receptor here comes from a woman in her thirties who had recovered from COVID-19.

The chain is built from TRBV2 and TRBJ2-7, with 8 bases that match TRBD2. The CDR3 is 15 residues long. V was pared by 3 bases and J by 3 bases, with 7 bases of the junction left unmatched. Germline V gives CDR1 SNHLY, CDR2 FYNNEI. This chain's CDR3 is CASSDVLAGYYEQYF. In DNA, the CDR3 is TGTGCCAGCAGTGATGTGTTAGCGGGGTACTACGAGCAGTACTTC.

The CDR3 reads CASSSPGRWEADTQYF. The CDR3 DNA reads as TGTGCCAGCAGCTCTCCGGGACGTTGGGAGGCAGATACGCAGTATTTT. The chain is built from TRBV5-6 and TRBJ2-3; maybe TRBD2 (6 bases). Trimming pared 3 bases from V and 4 bases from J, leaving 18 bases between. Germline assignment: CDR1 SGHDT and CDR2 YYEEEE. The CDR3 loop spans 16 amino acids. The full variable domain, its missing parts supplied by reference TRBV5-6 and TRBJ2-3, is DAGVTQSPTHLIKTRGQQVTLRCSPKSGHDTVSWYQQALGQGPQFIFQYYEEEERQRGNFPDRFSGHQFPNYSSELNVNALLLGDSALYLCASSSPGRWEADTQYFGPGTRLTVL.

The gene calls are TRBV15 and TRBJ2-7; 9 nucleotides line up with TRBD1. Germline-derived CDR1 and CDR2 are LNHNV and YYDKDF (reference sequence). The CDR3 contains 14 residues. V dropped 5 bases and J dropped 2; count of bases not matched to a gene: 4. CDR3 loop: CATSVRQGAYEQYF. The DNA for the CDR3 is TGTGCCACCAGCGTTAGACAGGGGGCCTACGAGCAGTACTTC.

The V call is TRBV28, the J call TRBJ1-5; the match to TRBD1 covers 11 bases. The V and J ends lost 6 bases and 5 bases, in that order; junction bases with no gene match: 12. CDR1 MDHEN and CDR2 SYDVKM come from the germline V gene. The CDR3 covers 17 residues. CDR3 nucleotides: TGTGCCAGCAGCCCACATATAGGACAGGGGGCGTATCAGCCCCAGCATTTT. Translating it yields CASSPHIGQGAYQPQHF.

The chain has TRBV6-2 or TRBV6-3 and TRBJ1-1; 7 bases are shared with TRBD1. With V trimmed by 4 bases and J by 4 bases, 3 bases remained unmatched. CDR1 is MNHEY and CDR2 is SVGEGT in the germline V gene. The CDR3 contains 13 residues. The CDR3 loop reads CASSSQGGTEAFF. CDR3 nucleotides: TGTGCCAGCAGTTCCCAGGGGGGCACTGAAGCTTTCTTT.

The chain recombines TRBV2 with TRBJ1-5; D not certain. V lost 6 bases, J lost 1 base, and 13 bases lay in between. CDR3 length: 15 amino acids. Germline V gene sequence: CDR1 SNHLY, CDR2 FYNNEI. The CDR3 here is CASRNSGGSNQPQHF. CDR3 DNA: TGTGCCAGCAGAAACTCCGGCGGGAGCAATCAGCCCCAGCATTTT.

The genes are TRBV6-2 or TRBV6-3 and TRBJ2-3; possible D gene TRBD1, 5 bases. The germline CDR1 and CDR2 sequences are MNHEY and SVGEGT. V shed 2 bases and J shed 1 base, with 16 bases lying between them. The CDR3 is made up of 17 amino acids. The CDR3, as DNA: TGTGCCAGCAGTTACGGGGCGTCTATTTCACGCACAGATACGCAGTATTTT. As protein: CASSYGASISRTDTQYF.

This sequence joins TRBV29-1 and TRBJ1-1, with 9 bases that match TRBD1. V trimming: 4 bases; J trimming: 5 bases; junction bases outside the gene matches: 5. The CDR3 sequence is 13 residues long. The V gene's germline CDR1 is SQVTM and CDR2 ANQGSEA. The CDR3 spells CSVADRGITEAFF. CDR3 nucleotide sequence: TGCAGCGTTGCTGACAGGGGGATTACTGAAGCTTTCTTT.

This rearrangement joins TRBV4-2 to TRBJ2-1; D perhaps matches TRBD1 (5 bases). V lost 4 bases and J 2 bases, leaving 18 bases between the germline ends. Looked up from germline, CDR1 is LGHNA and CDR2 is YNFKEQ. The CDR3 is 17 residues long. CDR3 in amino acids: CASSPLSRTTTYNEQFF. The CDR3 bases are TGTGCCAGCAGCCCCTTGAGCCGGACAACAACCTACAATGAGCAGTTCTTC.

The CDR3: CASSLAGGGSVYGYTF. CDR3 DNA sequence: TGTGCCAGCAGCTTGGCCGGCGGGGGTAGTGTGTATGGCTACACCTTC. The V and J genes are TRBV5-6 and TRBJ1-2; weak D call: TRBD1 (5 bases). The CDR3 is 16 amino acids. The V end was cut by 0 bases, the J end by 5 bases, with 17 bases between. Germline V gives CDR1 SGHDT, CDR2 YYEEEE.

This clone appeared a single time. J is TRBJ2-2 and V is TRBV5-1, with TRBD1 matching 8 bases. V dropped 1 base and J dropped 2; count of bases not matched to a gene: 1. The CDR3 is 15 amino acids. Germline V CDR1 and CDR2: SGHRS, YFSETQ. CDR3 protein: CASSLPGGNTGELFF. Here the CDR3 DNA reads TGCGCCAGCAGCTTGCCAGGGGGCAACACCGGGGAGCTGTTTTTT.

V and J are TRBV5-4 and TRBJ1-1; a weak D match, TRBD1 (5 bases). V was shortened by 3 bases and J by 1 base, with 10 bases between the two germline ends. Germline V gene sequence: CDR1 SGHNT, CDR2 YYREEE (reference sequence). The CDR3 is 14 amino acids. Here the CDR3 reads CASSSQGRNTEAFF. CDR3 DNA sequence: TGTGCCAGCAGCTCCCAGGGAAGGAACACTGAAGCTTTCTTT.

The chain has TRBV15 and TRBJ1-4; D remains unclear. Per the germline V gene, CDR1 is LNHNV and CDR2 is YYDKDF (reference sequence). CDR3 size: 16 residues. Trimming cost V 0 bases and J 4 bases, with 12 bases left between them. Here the CDR3 reads CATSRERTVRNEKLFF. CDR3 nucleotide sequence: TGTGCCACCAGCAGAGAAAGAACAGTACGTAATGAAAAACTGTTTTTT.

The genes are TRBV11-2 and TRBJ1-4; 8 bases map to TRBD1. The germline V gene encodes CDR1 SGHAT and CDR2 FQNNGV. The V and J ends lost 5 bases and 8 bases, in that order; junction bases with no gene match: 13. The CDR3 has 16 residues. In nucleotides, the CDR3 is TGTGCCAGCAGCAATCAGGGGGCGGCCGGTGTAGAAAAACTGTTTTTT. Translating gives CASSNQGAAGVEKLFF.

The chain has TRBV6-2 or TRBV6-3 and TRBJ2-2, with TRBD2 matching over 9 bases. The CDR3 is 17 residues long. Germline trimming cut 4 bases from V and 5 bases from J; bases unmatched to any gene: 11. From germline, CDR1 is MNHEY and CDR2 SVGEGT. CDR3 sequence reads: CASSSILSSGVTGELFF. DNA of the CDR3: TGTGCCAGCAGTTCAATTCTTTCTAGCGGGGTAACCGGGGAGCTGTTTTTT.

This rearrangement joins TRBV2 to TRBJ1-3; perhaps TRBD1 as D (6 bases). Trimming stripped 6 bases from V and 0 bases from J, with 9 bases between. Germline lookup yields CDR1 SNHLY and CDR2 FYNNEI. The length of the CDR3 is 14 residues. The chain's CDR3 is CASRGQPSGNTIYF. DNA of the CDR3: TGTGCCAGCAGAGGACAGCCCTCTGGAAACACCATATATTTT.

For the CDR3, the DNA is TGCAGTGCCACTAGGTCACCCCTCCACTTT. Translated, it gives CSATRSPLHF. This chain links TRBV20-1 with TRBJ1-6; D unclear. Trimming removed 6 bases at V and 10 bases at J, with 7 bases between. There are 10 residues in the CDR3. Germline CDR1 and CDR2: DFQATT and SNEGSKA (reference sequence).

The rearrangement joins TRBV19 to TRBJ1-5; a weak D match, TRBD1 (5 bases). Germline CDR1 reads LNHDA; CDR2 reads SQIVND (reference sequence). Trimming took 6 bases from V and 7 from J, leaving 16 bases between them. There are 14 residues in the CDR3. The CDR3 nucleotides are TGTGCCAGTAGCCCCGCTCAGGGCCTACAGCCCCAGCATTTT. As protein: CASSPAQGLQPQHF.

The chain carries TRBV3-1 (or the pseudogene TRBV3-2) and TRBJ1-5; 8 bases agree with TRBD1. Germline V gene data show CDR1 as LGHDT and CDR2 as YNNKEL (reference sequence). Trimming cost V 0 bases and J 6 bases; bases outside gene matches: 4. The CDR3 is made up of 15 amino acids. This CDR3 reads CASSQETGGSQPQHF. In DNA, the CDR3 is TGTGCCAGCAGCCAAGAAACAGGGGGTTCTCAGCCCCAGCATTTT.

This clone was detected a few times. The chain recombines TRBV3-1 (or the pseudogene TRBV3-2) with TRBJ2-7, with D possibly TRBD2 on 5 matching bases. This CDR3 is built from 13 residues. Trimming left V 0 bases short and J 7 bases short, with 10 bases between. Germline-derived CDR1 and CDR2 are LGHDT and YNNKEL (reference sequence). The DNA for the CDR3 is TGTGCCAGCAGCCAAGATCTGAGAGGGGAGCAGTACTTC. It specifies CASSQDLRGEQYF.

CDR3 sequence: CASSYSSSYEQYF. The CDR3 bases are TGTGCCAGCAGTTACTCGAGCTCCTACGAGCAGTACTTC. The rearrangement links TRBV6-5 to TRBJ2-7; D not certain. The V and J ends lost 0 bases and 0 bases respectively, with 3 bases between them. The germline gives CDR1 MNHEY, CDR2 SVGAGI. This CDR3 has 13 amino acids.

This sequence joins TRBV6-2 or TRBV6-3 and TRBJ2-2, with D tentatively TRBD1 (6 bases). Trimming left V 5 bases short and J 7 bases short, with 14 bases between. From germline, CDR1 is MNHEY and CDR2 SVGEGT. CDR3 length: 14 amino acids. CDR3 loop: CASSLTGRDGELFF. DNA for the CDR3: TGTGCCAGCAGTCTCACAGGGCGAGACGGGGAGCTGTTTTTT.

The chain carries TRBV5-1 and TRBJ1-1; perhaps TRBD1 as D (5 bases). This CDR3 is built from 13 residues. V lost 4 bases and J lost 5, with 12 bases in between. Germline CDR1 reads SGHRS; CDR2 reads YFSETQ. The CDR3 region has the DNA TGCGCCAGCAGCCGCTGGGGGGGGACTGAAGCTTTCTTT. Its translation: CASSRWGGTEAFF.

This chain joins TRBV5-1 and TRBJ1-2; the D gene is possibly TRBD1 (6 bases). The CDR3 loop spans 13 amino acids. V was pared by 4 bases and J by 6 bases, with 13 bases between. Per the germline V gene, CDR1 is SGHRS and CDR2 is YFSETQ. The CDR3 DNA reads as TGCGCCAGCAGCGTTGAAACAGGGCATGGCTACACCTTC. The encoded protein is CASSVETGHGYTF.

J is TRBJ1-2 and V is TRBV18; 7 nucleotides align to TRBD1. Germline V lookup: CDR1 KGHSH, CDR2 LQKENI. The J segment lost 3 bases and the V segment lost 2 bases, leaving 6 bases of the junction unmatched. There are 15 residues in the CDR3. The CDR3 spells CASSPESGGYYGYTF. The CDR3 DNA sequence: TGTGCCAGCTCACCAGAGTCAGGGGGTTACTATGGCTACACCTTC.

J is TRBJ2-2 and V is TRBV19; TRBD1 matches 7 bases. CDR1 is LNHDA and CDR2 is SQIVND in the germline V gene (reference sequence). V lost 5 bases to trimming and J lost 7 bases; unmatched junction nucleotides: 7. The CDR3 is 14 residues long. CDR3 sequence reads: CASSPQGVIGELFF. The CDR3 DNA reads TGTGCCAGTAGTCCCCAGGGGGTTATCGGGGAGCTGTTTTTT.